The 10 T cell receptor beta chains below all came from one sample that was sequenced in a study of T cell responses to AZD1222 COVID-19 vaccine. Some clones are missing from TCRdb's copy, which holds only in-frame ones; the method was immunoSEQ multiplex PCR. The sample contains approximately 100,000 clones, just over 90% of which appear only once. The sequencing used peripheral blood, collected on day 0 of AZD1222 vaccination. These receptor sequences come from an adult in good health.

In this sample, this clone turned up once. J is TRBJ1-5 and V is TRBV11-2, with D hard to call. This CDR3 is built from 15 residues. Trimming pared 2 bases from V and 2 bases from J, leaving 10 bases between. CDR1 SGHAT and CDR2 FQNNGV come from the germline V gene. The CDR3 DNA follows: TGTGCCAGCAGCTTACGCACGTCGGGCAATCAGCCCCAGCATTTT. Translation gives CASSLRTSGNQPQHF.

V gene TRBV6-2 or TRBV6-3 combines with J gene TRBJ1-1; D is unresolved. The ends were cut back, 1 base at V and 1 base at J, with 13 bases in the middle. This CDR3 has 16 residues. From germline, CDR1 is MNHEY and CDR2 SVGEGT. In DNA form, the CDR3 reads TGTGCCAGCAGTTACTTGGTTTCGAGAGGGAACACTGAAGCTTTCTTT. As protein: CASSYLVSRGNTEAFF.

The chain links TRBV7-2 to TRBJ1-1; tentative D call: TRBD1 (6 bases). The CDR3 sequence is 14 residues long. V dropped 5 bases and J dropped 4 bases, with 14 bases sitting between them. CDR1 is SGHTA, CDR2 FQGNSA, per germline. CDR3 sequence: CASSPQGKSTEAFF. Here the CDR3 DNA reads TGTGCCAGCAGCCCACAGGGTAAAAGCACTGAAGCTTTCTTT.

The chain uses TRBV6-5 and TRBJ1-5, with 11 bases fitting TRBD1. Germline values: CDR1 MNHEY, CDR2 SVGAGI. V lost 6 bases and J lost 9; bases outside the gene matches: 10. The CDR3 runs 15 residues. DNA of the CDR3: TGTGCCAGCAGGCCCTCCGGGACAGGGGGGACGCCCCAGCATTTT. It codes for CASRPSGTGGTPQHF.

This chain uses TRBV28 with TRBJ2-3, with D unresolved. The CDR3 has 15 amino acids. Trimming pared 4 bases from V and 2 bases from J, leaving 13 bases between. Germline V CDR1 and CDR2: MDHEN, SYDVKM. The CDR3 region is CASSSNSGYTDTQYF. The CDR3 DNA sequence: TGTGCCAGCAGTTCGAACTCAGGTTACACAGATACGCAGTATTTT.

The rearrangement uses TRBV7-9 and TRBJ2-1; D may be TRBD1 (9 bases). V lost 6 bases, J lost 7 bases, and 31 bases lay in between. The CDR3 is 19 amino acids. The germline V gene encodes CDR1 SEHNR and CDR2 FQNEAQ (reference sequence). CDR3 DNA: TGTGCCAGCAGGCCCTCGGGGGGGACAGGGAAGTGGTTTGGGAATGAGCAGTTCTTC. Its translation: CASRPSGGTGKWFGNEQFF.

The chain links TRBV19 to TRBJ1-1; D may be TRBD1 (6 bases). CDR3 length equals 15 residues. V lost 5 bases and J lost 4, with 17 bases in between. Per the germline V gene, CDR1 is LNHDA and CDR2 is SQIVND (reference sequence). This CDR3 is CASSGTKLLGTEAFF. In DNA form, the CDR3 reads TGTGCCAGTAGTGGGACAAAACTGCTCGGCACTGAAGCTTTCTTT. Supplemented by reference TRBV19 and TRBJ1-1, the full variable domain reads DGGITQSPKYLFRKEGQNVTLSCEQNLNHDAMYWYRQDPGQGLRLIYYSQIVNDFQKGDIAEGYSVSREKKESFPLTVTSAQKNPTAFYLCASSGTKLLGTEAFFGQGTRLTVV.

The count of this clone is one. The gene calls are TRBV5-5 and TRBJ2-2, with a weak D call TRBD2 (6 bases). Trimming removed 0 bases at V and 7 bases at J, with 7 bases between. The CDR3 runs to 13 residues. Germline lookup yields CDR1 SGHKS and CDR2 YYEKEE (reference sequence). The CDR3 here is CASSLGGGGELFF. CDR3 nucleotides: TGTGCCAGCAGCTTGGGGGGAGGCGGGGAGCTGTTTTTT.

DNA of the CDR3: TGTGCCAGCAGCTTATCGGGTTTGGGATGGGACGGTAGCAATCAGCCCCAGCATTTT. This gives the protein CASSLSGLGWDGSNQPQHF. The V and J genes are TRBV7-2 and TRBJ1-5; TRBD1 is a possible D gene (5 bases). Trimming removed 2 bases from V and 0 bases from J, with 20 bases in between. Germline assignment: CDR1 SGHTA and CDR2 FQGNSA. CDR3 size: 19 residues.

CDR3 nucleotide sequence: TGTGCCAGCAGCCAAGAGGGGGGGCCGCAGTTCTTC. Its translation: CASSQEGGPQFF. The chain carries TRBV4-2 and TRBJ2-1; perhaps TRBD2 as D (7 bases). This CDR3 comprises 12 residues. The V end was cut by 0 bases, the J end by 12 bases, with 9 bases between. The germline CDR1 and CDR2 sequences are LGHNA and YNFKEQ.